Below, one T cell receptor (beta chain) is given with its context. This record comes from a study of technical replicates of blood from several donors. Germline V gives CDR1 SGHTA, CDR2 FQGTGA. This CDR3 region has 16 residues. V was pared by 5 bases and J by 2 bases, with 12 bases of the junction left unmatched. Generated by immunoSEQ multiplex PCR, the TCRdb table keeps only in-frame clones and is missing some. Of more than 75,000 clones listed, 96% are singletons. The sequence was collected from a human donor in good health. V usage is TRBV7-3 and J usage is TRBJ2-7, with 7 bases lining up with TRBD2. Material for sequencing was T cells isolated from PBMCs. CDR3 coding DNA: TGTGCCAGCAGCAGCGGGACTCCAAGTACCGCCTACGAGCAGTACTTC. Its protein is CASSSGTPSTAYEQYF.